These 6 T cell receptor beta chains were sequenced from one sample in a study of early T cells in non-severe SARS-CoV-2 infection. TCRdb re-derived calls from the 5' RACE reads in MiXCR, one entry per CDR3 protein. Of about 26,000 distinct CDR3 sequences in the sample, roughly 4% are singletons; the top ten hold about 6.3%. The sequencing input was whole blood. These receptors were taken from an adult who was a healthcare worker with PCR-confirmed SARS-CoV-2 infection or an uninfected control (not recorded which).

This clonotype was detected many times. V and J are TRBV19 and TRBJ2-1, with TRBD2 matching over 8 bases. Germline assignment: CDR1 LNHDA and CDR2 SQIVND (reference sequence). V lost 6 bases, J lost 10 bases, and 11 bases stayed unmatched. The CDR3 contains 14 residues. The CDR3 nucleotides read TGTGCCAGTAGCCGGGGGACTAGTCTTAACGAGCAGTTCTTC. It encodes CASSRGTSLNEQFF.

This clonotype occurred a few times. This chain joins TRBV7-8 and TRBJ2-3; perhaps TRBD2 as D (5 bases). The germline V gene has CDR1 SGHVS and CDR2 FQNEAQ. The CDR3 is 16 residues long. V dropped 5 bases and J dropped 4 bases, with 19 bases sitting between them. The CDR3: CASSLRGYSEADTQYF. CDR3 sequence (DNA): TGTGCCAGCAGCCTACGAGGATATTCGGAGGCAGATACGCAGTATTTT.

There are many counts of this clonotype. The V and J genes are TRBV20-1 and TRBJ2-1, with D possibly TRBD2 on 5 matching bases. V was trimmed by 3 bases and J by 2 bases, leaving 11 bases between them. The germline gives CDR1 DFQATT, CDR2 SNEGSKA (reference sequence). This CDR3 spans 14 amino acids. CDR3 sequence: CSASPEAAYNEQFF. For the CDR3, the DNA is TGCAGTGCTAGTCCGGAAGCGGCCTACAATGAGCAGTTCTTC.

The rearrangement uses TRBV7-9 and TRBJ2-1; 9 bases agree with TRBD2. This CDR3 is built from 17 residues. V trimming: 1 base; J trimming: 6 bases; junction bases outside the gene matches: 10. Germline V gene data show CDR1 as SEHNR and CDR2 as FQNEAQ (reference sequence). CDR3 sequence reads: CASSLEWGGRASNEQFF. CDR3 nucleotides: TGTGCCAGCAGCTTAGAATGGGGCGGGAGGGCTTCCAATGAGCAGTTCTTC. Drawing the rest from reference TRBV7-9 and TRBJ2-1, the complete variable domain is DTGVSQNPRHKITKRGQNVTFRCDPISEHNRLYWYRQTLGQGPEFLTYFQNEAQLEKSRLLSDRFSAERPKGSFSTLEIQRTEQGDSAMYLCASSLEWGGRASNEQFFGPGTRLTVL.

This clonotype was recorded many times. V gene TRBV11-2 combines with J gene TRBJ2-5; maybe TRBD1 (5 bases). V lost 3 bases to trimming and J lost 4 bases, with 15 bases between them. Germline assignment: CDR1 SGHAT and CDR2 FQNNGV. The CDR3 is 15 amino acids. The CDR3 here is CASSLTARVRETQYF. The CDR3 nucleotides read TGTGCCAGCAGCTTGACCGCCAGGGTTCGAGAGACCCAGTACTTC. Full variable domain (rest looked up from reference TRBV11-2 and TRBJ2-5): EAGVAQSPRYKIIEKRQSVAFWCNPISGHATLYWYQQILGQGPKLLIQFQNNGVVDDSQLPKDRFSAERLKGVDSTLKIQPAKLEDSAVYLCASSLTARVRETQYFGPGTRLLVL.

This clonotype was picked up many times. V usage is TRBV12-3 or TRBV12-4 and J usage is TRBJ1-1, with D tentatively TRBD1 (5 bases). The CDR3 extends over 13 amino acids. V was clipped by 6 bases and J by 1 base, with 9 bases between them. The CDR3 region is CASSTGQNTEAFF. The CDR3 nucleotides are TGTGCCAGCAGCACAGGACAGAACACTGAAGCTTTCTTT.